This TCR beta chain was identified in a study of cytomegalovirus exposure and HLA in healthy donors. V was pared by 6 bases and J by 0 bases, with 8 bases of the junction left unmatched. This CDR3 has 16 residues. Per the germline V gene, CDR1 is MNHNY and CDR2 is SVGAGI (reference sequence). Use of 60 Vbeta and 13 Jbeta primers characterized the PCR. Repertoires were generated with immunoSEQ multiplex PCR, while TCRdb's copy carries only in-frame clones and drops some. This sample's table has tens of thousands of clones. Comment on this clone: Its antigen remains unidentified.

Points from the study as a whole: Relative to the approximately 700-donor mean, N-insertions were reportedly fewer in an Asian-associated ancestry cluster in a later analysis. In an earlier analysis, in 587 donors, most V segments appeared productive either ~87% or ~30% of the time.

The chain carries TRBV6-6 and TRBJ2-1; 7 nucleotides match TRBD1. The receptor was isolated from a woman in her fifties or sixties in good health and CMV-seropositive. Specimen: PBMCs. DNA of the CDR3: TGTGCCAGCAGGGCCACAGGGGCGAGCTCCTACAATGAGCAGTTCTTC. Translation gives CASRATGASSYNEQFF.